Below are 32 T cell receptor beta chains sequenced from a single sample in a study of precursors of human CD4 cytotoxic T cells. TCRdb used MiXCR to reprocess the reads, holding one entry per CDR3 protein. The table shows some 600 distinct CDR3 sequences, with 17% occurring only once. Four sorted CD4+ memory subsets, central memory, effector memory, IL-7R-high TEMRA and IL-7R-negative TEMRA, were UMI-sequenced. The sample consisted of memory CD4+ T cells from blood (PBMCs). The receptors stem from a human donor in good health.

V usage is TRBV7-2 and J usage is TRBJ2-5, with 11 bases identical to TRBD2. Germline-derived CDR1 and CDR2 are SGHTA and FQGNSA. The CDR3 is 16 amino acids. After removal of 7 bases from V and 5 bases from J, the junction contained 12 bases not matched to a gene. This chain's CDR3 is CASIPRASGGPETQYF. For the CDR3, the DNA is TGTGCCAGCATCCCCCGAGCTAGCGGGGGGCCGGAGACCCAGTACTTC.

This clonotype counts as large. The rearrangement links TRBV12-5 to TRBJ2-1; 8 nucleotides align to TRBD1. CDR1 is LGHNT, CDR2 FRNRAP, per germline. The trim removed 5 bases at V and 5 bases at J, leaving 5 bases unmatched. The CDR3 consists of 14 residues. The CDR3 DNA follows: TGTGCTAGTGGTCCCGGGACAGGTAACAATGAGCAGTTCTTC. As protein: CASGPGTGNNEQFF.

This clonotype was seen only a few times. The CDR3 sequence is CASSLAGGSNEQFF. CDR3 nucleotides: TGTGCCAGCAGCTTAGCGGGGGGTAGCAATGAGCAGTTCTTC. V and J are TRBV7-9 and TRBJ2-1; perhaps TRBD2 as D (6 bases). Per the germline V gene, CDR1 is SEHNR and CDR2 is FQNEAQ (reference sequence). The CDR3 totals 14 residues. V lost 0 bases, J lost 6 bases, and 9 bases lay in between.

This clonotype is judged large (0.1 to 1%). The rearrangement joins TRBV3-1 to TRBJ1-5; D gene ambiguous. CDR1 is LGHDT, CDR2 YNNKEL, per germline (reference sequence). The CDR3 covers 13 residues. Trimming left V 2 bases short and J 4 bases short, with 6 bases between. In DNA, the CDR3 is TGTGCCAGCAGCCAAAGAGGGAATCAGCCCCAGCATTTT. Amino acids: CASSQRGNQPQHF.

This chain uses TRBV6-2 or TRBV6-3 with TRBJ2-3; D ambiguous. Germline V lookup: CDR1 MNHEY, CDR2 SVGEGT. Trimming took 2 bases from V and 2 from J, leaving 14 bases between them. The CDR3 consists of 16 residues. CDR3 coding DNA: TGTGCCAGCAGTTACGTGCGAGCCCTATCCACAGATACGCAGTATTTT. This gives the protein CASSYVRALSTDTQYF.

Within the sample, this clonotype is large. This CDR3 reads CASSQGAGVGEQYF. The CDR3 region has the DNA TGCGCCAGCAGCCAAGGAGCGGGAGTAGGAGAGCAGTACTTC. The rearrangement links TRBV4-3 to TRBJ2-7, with TRBD2 matching over 8 bases. The J segment lost 7 bases and the V segment lost 1 base, leaving 6 bases of the junction unmatched. Looked up from germline, CDR1 is LGHNA and CDR2 is YSLEER. The CDR3 loop spans 14 amino acids.

This clonotype was picked up a small number of times. The rearrangement uses TRBV7-8 and TRBJ2-6; the D is unclear. Germline lookup yields CDR1 SGHVS and CDR2 FQNEAQ. The V end was cut by 5 bases, the J end by 0 bases, with 11 bases between. The CDR3 spans 16 residues. The CDR3: CASSPIQFSGANVLTF. CDR3 nucleotides: TGTGCCAGCAGCCCTATACAGTTCTCTGGGGCCAACGTCCTGACTTTC.

This sequence joins TRBV7-3 and TRBJ2-5; 9 nucleotides align to TRBD1. The V gene end was trimmed by 5 bases and the J gene end by 1 base; junction bases not matched to a gene: 2. CDR1 and CDR2 (germline): SGHTA, FQGTGA. There are 14 residues in the CDR3. CDR3 protein: CASSQGQGQETQYF. The CDR3 DNA sequence: TGTGCCAGCAGCCAGGGACAGGGCCAAGAGACCCAGTACTTC.

As DNA, the CDR3 is TGCGCCAGCAGCCCGATTGGGGATACGCAGTATTTT. This sequence encodes CASSPIGDTQYF. The chain employs TRBV4-1 and TRBJ2-3; D is ambiguous. The CDR3 contains 12 residues. V lost 4 bases and J 6 bases, leaving 8 bases between the germline ends. Germline V lookup: CDR1 MGHRA, CDR2 YSYEKL.

The chain carries TRBV7-2 and TRBJ2-7; D remains ambiguous. Germline V gene lookup returns CDR1 SGHTA and CDR2 FQGNSA. Trimming took 1 base from V and 2 from J, leaving 12 bases between them. This CDR3 contains 15 residues. The CDR3 spells CASSLDLAFPYEQYF. The CDR3 nucleotides are TGTGCCAGCAGCTTAGATTTGGCGTTTCCCTACGAGCAGTACTTC.

This clonotype is labeled as large. The J gene is TRBJ1-6, the V gene TRBV27; tentative D call: TRBD1 (6 bases). CDR1 MNHEY and CDR2 SMNVEV come from the germline V gene (reference sequence). The CDR3 sequence is 14 residues long. V lost 5 bases to trimming and J lost 7 bases, with 12 bases between them. The CDR3 region is CASSTRTVNSPLHF. Written as DNA, the CDR3 is TGTGCCAGCAGTACGCGGACAGTGAATTCACCCCTCCACTTT.

Relative to its sample, this clonotype is large. V is TRBV25-1 and J is TRBJ2-5; D is tentatively TRBD1 or TRBD2 (5 bases each). With 8 bases removed from V and 6 bases from J, the gap between germline ends came to 25 bases. This CDR3 has 16 residues. Germline CDR1 and CDR2: MGHDK and SYGVNS. The CDR3 protein is CASAELEKGRIQTQYF. In DNA form, the CDR3 reads TGTGCCAGCGCGGAGCTGGAGAAGGGGAGAATACAGACCCAGTACTTC.

CDR3 coding DNA: TGTGCCAGCAGCTTAGTAGCGGGAGTCATGGATGAGCAGTTCTTC. Amino acid sequence: CASSLVAGVMDEQFF. The chain links TRBV7-2 to TRBJ2-1; 9 bases match TRBD2. V lost 1 base, J lost 8 bases, and 6 bases stayed unmatched. The CDR3 is 15 residues long. Germline CDR1 reads SGHTA; CDR2 reads FQGNSA.

This clonotype is large by share. DNA for the CDR3: TGCGCCAGCAGCCGAGACCTTAGCACAGATACGCAGTATTTT. It is translated as CASSRDLSTDTQYF. The rearrangement joins TRBV4-1 to TRBJ2-3; D gene unclear. CDR3 size: 14 residues. Germline loops: CDR1 MGHRA, CDR2 YSYEKL. Trimming took off 4 bases at V and 0 bases at J, with 8 bases between the two ends.

This clonotype is judged large. This chain connects TRBV9 to TRBJ1-1; possibly TRBD1 for D (6 bases). V lost 0 bases and J 3 bases, leaving 18 bases between the germline ends. The CDR3 totals 17 residues. Germline V gene data show CDR1 as SGDLS and CDR2 as YYNGEE. CDR3 in DNA: TGTGCCAGCAGCGTAGCAGGGGCTGGCCCTTTGGACACTGAAGCTTTCTTT. Translating it yields CASSVAGAGPLDTEAFF.

This chain connects TRBV20-1 to TRBJ1-2, with 7 bases aligning to TRBD1. Trimming removed 6 bases from V and 4 bases from J; junction bases left unmatched: 11. Germline V gene sequence: CDR1 DFQATT, CDR2 SNEGSKA (reference sequence). The CDR3 consists of 14 residues. The CDR3 is CSAPGQTDLYGYTF. Written as DNA, the CDR3 is TGCAGTGCACCGGGACAGACCGACCTCTATGGCTACACCTTC.

Within the sample, this clonotype is large (0.1 to 1%). The chain is built from TRBV27 and TRBJ2-7; 8 bases are shared with TRBD2. Germline V lookup: CDR1 MNHEY, CDR2 SMNVEV (reference sequence). The junction had 7 bases not matched to a gene; V was cut back by 3 bases and J by 6 bases. The CDR3 contains 14 residues. This CDR3 reads CASSFSRLAGEQYF. The CDR3 DNA is TGTGCCAGCAGTTTCTCTAGGCTAGCGGGCGAGCAGTACTTC.

The V and J genes are TRBV5-1 and TRBJ2-1; D not certain. The CDR3 spans 12 residues. CDR1 and CDR2 (germline): SGHRS, YFSETQ. V dropped 0 bases and J dropped 8 bases, with 6 bases sitting between them. In DNA, the CDR3 is TGCGCCAGCAGCTTGGGGTTAGATGAGCAGTTCTTC. This gives the protein CASSLGLDEQFF.

Notes on this clonotype: A much bigger clone sits one base away, suggesting this may be a read error. This chain connects TRBV30 to TRBJ2-7; possible D gene TRBD2, 5 bases. The CDR3 is made up of 11 amino acids. The germline gives CDR1 GTSNPN, CDR2 SVGIG (reference sequence). Between the trimmed V and J ends, which lost 2 bases and 8 bases, there was a span of 10 bases. CDR3 DNA sequence: TGTGCCTGGAGTTCCTCGGGGAAGCAGTACTTC. Its translation is CAWSSSGKQYF. Full variable domain (remainder filled in from reference TRBV30 and TRBJ2-7): SQTIHQWPATLVQPVGSPLSLECTVEGTSNPNLYWYRQAAGRGLQLLFYSVGIGQISSEVPQNLSASRPQDRQFILSSKKLLLSDSGFYLCAWSSSGKQYFGPGTRLTVT.

By its share, this clonotype is large. This chain joins TRBV25-1 and TRBJ1-5, with D maybe TRBD1 (6 bases). The CDR3 is 17 amino acids. Germline-derived CDR1 and CDR2 are MGHDK and SYGVNS. Trimming cost V 2 bases and J 5 bases, with 19 bases left between them. CDR3 protein: CASSEEGGGGPDQPQHF. DNA of the CDR3: TGTGCCAGCAGTGAAGAGGGTGGTGGGGGGCCAGATCAGCCCCAGCATTTT.

This clonotype is deemed large (0.1 to 1%). V is TRBV6-5 and J is TRBJ2-2; the D is unclear. This CDR3 has 13 residues. Germline V gene data show CDR1 as MNHEY and CDR2 as SVGAGI. Trimming stripped 8 bases from V and 6 bases from J, with 13 bases between. The CDR3 sequence is CASLRPGAGELFF. Here the CDR3 DNA reads TGTGCCAGCCTACGACCCGGCGCCGGGGAGCTGTTTTTT.

By share of the sample, this clonotype is large. The chain combines TRBV19 with TRBJ1-1; D is unresolved. V was clipped by 7 bases and J by 0 bases, with 15 bases between them. This CDR3 spans 15 amino acids. CDR1 LNHDA and CDR2 SQIVND come from the germline V gene (reference sequence). In nucleotides, the CDR3 is TGTGCCAGTATCACCCCGGGCGCCCTGAACACTGAAGCTTTCTTT. Translation: CASITPGALNTEAFF.

This clonotype has only a few counts. This CDR3 is CASSSMGSYNEQFF. For the CDR3, the DNA is TGTGCCAGCAGCTCCATGGGCTCCTACAATGAGCAGTTCTTC. This chain connects TRBV5-4 to TRBJ2-1, with no clear D. The CDR3 is 14 amino acids. The V and J ends lost 3 bases and 0 bases respectively, with 7 bases between them. Germline V lookup: CDR1 SGHNT, CDR2 YYREEE (reference sequence). Together with reference TRBV5-4 and TRBJ2-1, the CDR3 gives the full variable domain: ETGVTQSPTHLIKTRGQQVTLRCSSQSGHNTVSWYQQALGQGPQFIFQYYREEENGRGNFPPRFSGLQFPNYSSELNVNALELDDSALYLCASSSMGSYNEQFFGPGTRLTVL.

This clonotype is termed large. This chain uses TRBV2 with TRBJ1-2; D is perhaps TRBD1 (5 bases). CDR1 and CDR2 (germline): SNHLY, FYNNEI. The CDR3 sequence is 14 residues long. The V and J ends lost 4 bases and 4 bases respectively, with 13 bases between them. CDR3 region: CASSGGDRIYGYTF. CDR3 coding DNA: TGTGCCAGCAGTGGTGGGGACCGAATCTATGGCTACACCTTC.

This clonotype is large (0.1 to 1%) within its sample. V and J are TRBV2 and TRBJ2-1; D not resolved. Trimming shortened V by 7 bases and J by 0 bases, and 10 bases separated the two germline ends. Looked up from germline, CDR1 is SNHLY and CDR2 is FYNNEI. The CDR3 spans 14 residues. The CDR3 sequence is CASKFGSSYNEQFF. The CDR3 DNA is TGTGCCAGCAAGTTCGGCAGCTCCTACAATGAGCAGTTCTTC.

For this clonotype: This may be a read error: a much more frequent sequence differs by one nucleotide. The rearrangement uses TRBV10-3 and TRBJ2-1; D may be TRBD2 (6 bases). V dropped 6 bases and J dropped 6 bases, with 18 bases sitting between them. This CDR3 comprises 15 residues. The germline CDR1 and CDR2 sequences are ENHRY and SYGVKD. CDR3 loop: CAIRVGGKVANEQFF. The DNA for the CDR3 is TGTGCCATCAGGGTAGGAGGGAAAGTTGCCAATGAGCAGTTCTTC.

The chain combines TRBV7-9 with TRBJ2-5, with D tentatively TRBD2 (5 bases). Trimming pared 2 bases from V and 4 bases from J, leaving 20 bases between. Looked up from germline, CDR1 is SEHNR and CDR2 is FQNEAQ (reference sequence). This CDR3 region has 17 residues. The CDR3 region has the DNA TGTGCCAGCAGCTTACGCGGGCTTTTAATTTCGGGAGAGACCCAGTACTTC. It is translated as CASSLRGLLISGETQYF. Drawing the rest from reference TRBV7-9 and TRBJ2-5, the complete variable domain is DTGVSQNPRHKITKRGQNVTFRCDPISEHNRLYWYRQTLGQGPEFLTYFQNEAQLEKSRLLSDRFSAERPKGSFSTLEIQRTEQGDSAMYLCASSLRGLLISGETQYFGPGTRLLVL.

The chain employs TRBV11-3 and TRBJ1-2; D is uncertain. The V gene lost 2 bases and the J gene lost 5 bases, with 12 bases spanning the gap. The CDR3 length is 14 residues. CDR1 is SGHNT and CDR2 is YENEEA in the germline V gene. The CDR3: CASSLSRTEYGYTF. CDR3 coding DNA: TGTGCCAGCAGCTTATCAAGGACGGAGTATGGCTACACCTTC.

Relative to its sample, this clonotype is large. The CDR3 region is CASSRPRNEGYEQYV. The CDR3, as DNA: TGTGCCAGCAGCCGCCCCCGCAACGAGGGATACGAGCAGTACGTC. The rearrangement links TRBV21-1 to TRBJ2-7; no DNA check was done on the table's D call, TRBD1. TRBV21-1 is given as a pseudogene. CDR3 length: 15 amino acids.

This clonotype is labeled as large (0.1 to 1%). The J gene is TRBJ2-7, the V gene TRBV6-6; TRBD2 agrees at 7 bases. V lost 6 bases, J lost 3 bases, and 8 bases stayed unmatched. The CDR3 extends over 14 amino acids. Per the germline V gene, CDR1 is MNHNY and CDR2 is SVGAGI (reference sequence). The CDR3 here is CASSPSTSSYEQYF. CDR3 in DNA: TGTGCCAGCAGCCCGTCGACTAGCAGCTACGAGCAGTACTTC.

Judged by abundance, this clonotype is large (0.1 to 1%). The J gene is TRBJ2-1, the V gene TRBV20-1; the match to TRBD2 covers 7 bases. V gave up 5 bases and J gave up 7 bases; unmatched junction bases: 11. Germline V lookup: CDR1 DFQATT, CDR2 SNEGSKA (reference sequence). The CDR3 is made up of 14 amino acids. CDR3: CSALSRGRSNEQFF. CDR3 coding DNA: TGCAGTGCTCTTTCTCGCGGGAGAAGTAATGAGCAGTTCTTC.

This clonotype is judged large. This chain links TRBV6-2 or TRBV6-3 with TRBJ2-2; unclear D gene. Germline CDR1 and CDR2: MNHEY and SVGEGT. Between the trimmed V and J ends, which lost 6 bases and 8 bases, there was a span of 7 bases. CDR3 length: 11 residues. As DNA, the CDR3 is TGTGCCAGCAGGACCGTAGGGGAGCTGTTTTTT. Protein product: CASRTVGELFF.